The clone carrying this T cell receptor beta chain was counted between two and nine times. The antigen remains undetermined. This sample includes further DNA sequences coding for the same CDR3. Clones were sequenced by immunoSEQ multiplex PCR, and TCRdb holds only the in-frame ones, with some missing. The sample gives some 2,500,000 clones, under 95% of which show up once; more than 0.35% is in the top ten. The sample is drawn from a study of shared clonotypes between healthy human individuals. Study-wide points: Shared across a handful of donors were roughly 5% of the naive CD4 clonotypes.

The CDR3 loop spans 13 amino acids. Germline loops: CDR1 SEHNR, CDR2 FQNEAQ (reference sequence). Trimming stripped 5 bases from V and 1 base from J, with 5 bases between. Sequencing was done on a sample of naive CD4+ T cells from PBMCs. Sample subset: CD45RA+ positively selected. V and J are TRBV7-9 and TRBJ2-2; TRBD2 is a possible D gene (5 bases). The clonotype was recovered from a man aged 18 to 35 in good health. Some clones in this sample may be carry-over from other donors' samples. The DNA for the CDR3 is TGTGCCAGCAGCCGGGGGAACACCGGGGAGCTGTTTTTT. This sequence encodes CASSRGNTGELFF.